This T cell receptor beta chain was recovered during a study of beta chain features in type 1 diabetes. In the study overall: Investigators examined approximately 100,000,000 sorted cells across all samples.

Sequenced material consisted of expressed TCRB transcripts (all of the isolated RNA was reverse transcribed). TCRdb's table, derived via immunoSEQ multiplex PCR, lists solely in-frame clones and lacks some. The sample lists around 70,000 clones; about 48% were seen once. The CDR3 is 14 amino acids. The V end was cut by 4 bases, the J end by 3 bases, with 13 bases between. CDR1 and CDR2 (germline): SGHRS, YFSETQ. General study results and limits: Sequencing from cDNA could over-represent high-TCR-expressing cells. All four CD4+ subsets from Type 1 diabetes patients carried moderately but significantly shorter TCRB CDR3s.

In this sample, this clone turned up once. Its matching antigen is unknown. This chain connects TRBV5-1 to TRBJ2-5, with D possibly called TRBD1 or TRBD2 (5 bases each). Sequencing used central memory CD4+ T cells from blood. This sequence originates from a man between 25 and 39 years old with type 1 diabetes. This chain's CDR3 is CASSVGELKETQYF. The CDR3, as DNA: TGCGCCAGCAGCGTGGGGGAGTTAAAAGAGACCCAGTACTTC.